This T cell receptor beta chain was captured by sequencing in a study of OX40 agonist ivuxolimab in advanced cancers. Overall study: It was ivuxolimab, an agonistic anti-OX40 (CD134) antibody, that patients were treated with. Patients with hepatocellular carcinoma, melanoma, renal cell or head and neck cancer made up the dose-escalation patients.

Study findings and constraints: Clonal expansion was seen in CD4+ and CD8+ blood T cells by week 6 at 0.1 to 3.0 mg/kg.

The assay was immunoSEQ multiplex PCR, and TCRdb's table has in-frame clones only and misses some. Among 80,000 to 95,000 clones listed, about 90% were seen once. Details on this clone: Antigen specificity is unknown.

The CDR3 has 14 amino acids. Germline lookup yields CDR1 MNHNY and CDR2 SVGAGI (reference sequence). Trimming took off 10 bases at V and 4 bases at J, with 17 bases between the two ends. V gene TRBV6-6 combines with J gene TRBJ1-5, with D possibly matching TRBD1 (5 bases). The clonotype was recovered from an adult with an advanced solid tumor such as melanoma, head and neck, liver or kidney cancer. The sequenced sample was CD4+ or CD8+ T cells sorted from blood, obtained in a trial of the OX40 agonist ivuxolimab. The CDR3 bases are TGTGCCACCGGGGGAAGCCTAGAGAATCAGCCCCAGCATTTT. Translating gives CATGGSLENQPQHF.